This is a list of T cell receptor beta chains from one sample in a study of control samples from healthy donors and cancer patients. Clones were read by immunoSEQ multiplex PCR, and TCRdb kept only the in-frame ones, dropping some. Altogether around 100,000 clones are present, approximately 90% being singletons, with the ten largest covering 7.8%. The sample taken for sequencing was blood. The receptors were gathered from a man between 25 and 39 years old in good health. Each CDR3 is given with its conserved first and last residue. The D gene is left open where the match is weak.

V gene	D gene	J gene	CDR3 protein	CDR3 DNA
TRBV6-6	.	TRBJ2-5	CASSRDSTGQETQYF	TGTGCCAGCAGTCGAGACTCTACGGGACAAGAGACCCAGTACTTC
TRBV6-2/TRBV6-3	TRBD1	TRBJ1-1	CASSRDRENTEAFF	TGTGCCAGCAGTCGGGACAGGGAGAACACTGAAGCTTTCTTT
TRBV24-1	TRBD1	TRBJ1-3	CATSDGTGGPSGGNTIYF	TGTGCCACCAGTGACGGGACAGGGGGGCCCAGCGGAGGAAACACCATATATTTT
TRBV24-1	.	TRBJ1-5	CATSAPTGYSNQPQHF	TGTGCCACCAGTGCCCCGACGGGATATAGCAATCAGCCCCAGCATTTT
TRBV5-6	.	TRBJ2-7	CASSLLLDWANYEQYF	TGTGCCAGCAGCTTGTTGCTGGATTGGGCGAACTACGAGCAGTACTTC
TRBV7-3	.	TRBJ2-1	CASSLTPGRDEQFF	TGTGCCAGCAGCTTAACCCCGGGAAGGGATGAGCAGTTCTTC
TRBV29-1	TRBD1	TRBJ2-3	CSVDLTGSQYF	TGCAGCGTTGACCTGACAGGGTCGCAGTATTTT
TRBV3-1/TRBV3-2	TRBD2	TRBJ2-1	CASSPGTRSSYNEQFF	TGTGCCAGCAGCCCCGGGACTAGAAGCTCCTACAATGAGCAGTTCTTC
TRBV10-1	TRBD2	TRBJ2-3	CASSPLAGGGTDTQYF	TGCGCCAGCAGCCCCTTAGCGGGGGGGGGCACAGATACGCAGTATTTT
TRBV6-6	.	TRBJ2-1	CASRMRADSSYNEQFF	TGTGCCAGCAGGATGAGGGCGGACAGCTCCTACAATGAGCAGTTCTTC